This T cell receptor beta chain originates from a study of human T cells and chemical hapten exposure. Across the study: TCR yields per sample varied mostly from small pooled library volume differences.

Study-wide results and limits: Donors were affected by alopecia, so their immune reaction might vary from that of healthy individuals.

The sample holds a few counts of this clonotype. The target antigen is unknown. TCRdb reprocessed the RACE reads with MiXCR, giving one entry per CDR3 protein. The repertoire holds tens of thousands of distinct CDR3 sequences, approximately 9.5% seen once, with 26% in the top ten. Germline-derived CDR1 and CDR2 are GTSNPN and SVGIG (reference sequence). The CDR3 runs to 12 residues. Trimming pared 4 bases from V and 8 bases from J, leaving 14 bases between. As to time point: patch test 3, about 24 weeks after DPC sensitization. Treatment reported: therapeutic diphenylcyclopropenone sensitization with weekly scalp DPC. Unfractionated whole blood served as the source for total RNA extraction. The study drew its donors from alopecia patients who were 18 to 70 years old and suitable for DPC.

The receptor comes from a man aged 50 or older with alopecia areata. Some clones in this sample may be carry-over from other donors' samples. The chain combines TRBV30 with TRBJ1-2, with D maybe TRBD1 (5 bases). The sample was whole blood, taken in connection with sensitization to the hapten diphenylcyclopropenone (DPC). The CDR3 bases are TGTGCCTGGATCGGACACCCCTCCGGCTACACCTTC. Its protein is CAWIGHPSGYTF.